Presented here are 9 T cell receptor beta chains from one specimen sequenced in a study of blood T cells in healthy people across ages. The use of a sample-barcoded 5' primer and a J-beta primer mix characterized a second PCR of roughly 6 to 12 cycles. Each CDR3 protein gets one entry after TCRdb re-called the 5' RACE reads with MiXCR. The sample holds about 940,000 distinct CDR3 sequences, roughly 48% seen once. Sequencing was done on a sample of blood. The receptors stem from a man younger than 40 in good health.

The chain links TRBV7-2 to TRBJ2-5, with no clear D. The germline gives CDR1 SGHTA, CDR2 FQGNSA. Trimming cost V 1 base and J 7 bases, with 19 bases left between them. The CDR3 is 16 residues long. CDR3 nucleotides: TGTGCCAGCAGCTTAGTTCACAGACAACTCCCTGGGACCCAGTACTTC. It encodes CASSLVHRQLPGTQYF.

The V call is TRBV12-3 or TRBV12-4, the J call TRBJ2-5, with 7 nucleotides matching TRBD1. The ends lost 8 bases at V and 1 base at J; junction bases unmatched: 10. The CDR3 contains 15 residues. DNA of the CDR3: TGTGCCAGCCATAGGGGGCTCAAACCCCAAGAGACCCAGTACTTC. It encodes CASHRGLKPQETQYF.

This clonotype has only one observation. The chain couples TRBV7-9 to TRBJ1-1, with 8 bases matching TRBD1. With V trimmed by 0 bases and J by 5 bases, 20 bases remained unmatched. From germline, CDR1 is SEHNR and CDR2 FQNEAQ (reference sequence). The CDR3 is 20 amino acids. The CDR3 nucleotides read TGTGCCAGCAGCTTAGCGTCAGCTCTGTTTTCGATACAGGGGGTAACTGAAGCTTTCTTT. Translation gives CASSLASALFSIQGVTEAFF.

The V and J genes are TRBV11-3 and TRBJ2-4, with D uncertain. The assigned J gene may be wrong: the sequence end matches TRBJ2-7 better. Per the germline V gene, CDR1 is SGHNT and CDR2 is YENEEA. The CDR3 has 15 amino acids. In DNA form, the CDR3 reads TGTGCCAGCAGCTCCGGCCCTAGTGATTCCTACGAGCAGTACTTC. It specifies CASSSGPSDSYEQYF.

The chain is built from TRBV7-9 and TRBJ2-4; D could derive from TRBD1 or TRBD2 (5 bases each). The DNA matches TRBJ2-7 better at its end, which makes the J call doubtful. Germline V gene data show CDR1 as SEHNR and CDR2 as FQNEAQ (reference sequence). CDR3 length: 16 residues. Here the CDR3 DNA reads TGTGCCAGCAGCCCCCCCCTCGGGGACGGAATTGTCGAGCAGTACTTC. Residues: CASSPPLGDGIVEQYF.

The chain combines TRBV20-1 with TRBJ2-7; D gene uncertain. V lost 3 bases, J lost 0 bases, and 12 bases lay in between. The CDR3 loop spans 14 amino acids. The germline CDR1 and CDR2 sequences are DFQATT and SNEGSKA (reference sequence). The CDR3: CSASGPLGSYEQYF. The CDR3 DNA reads TGCAGTGCTAGTGGCCCCCTCGGCTCCTACGAGCAGTACTTC.

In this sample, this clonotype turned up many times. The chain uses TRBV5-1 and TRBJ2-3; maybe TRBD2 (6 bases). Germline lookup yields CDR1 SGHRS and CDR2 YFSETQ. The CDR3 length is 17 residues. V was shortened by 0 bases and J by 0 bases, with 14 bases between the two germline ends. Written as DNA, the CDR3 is TGCGCCAGCAGCTTGGGGGGACTGCTTTCTAGCACAGATACGCAGTATTTT. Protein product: CASSLGGLLSSTDTQYF.

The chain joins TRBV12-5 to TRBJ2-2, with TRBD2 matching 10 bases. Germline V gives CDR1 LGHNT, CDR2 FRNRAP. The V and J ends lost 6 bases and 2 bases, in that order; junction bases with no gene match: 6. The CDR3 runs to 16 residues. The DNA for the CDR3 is TGTGCTAGTGGCCTTCTAGCGGGGGCCAACACCGGGGAGCTGTTTTTT. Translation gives CASGLLAGANTGELFF. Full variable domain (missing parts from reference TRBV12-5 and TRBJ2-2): DARVTQTPRHKVTEMGQEVTMRCQPILGHNTVFWYRQTMMQGLELLAYFRNRAPLDDSGMPKDRFSAEMPDATLATLKIQPSEPRDSAVYFCASGLLAGANTGELFFGEGSRLTVL.

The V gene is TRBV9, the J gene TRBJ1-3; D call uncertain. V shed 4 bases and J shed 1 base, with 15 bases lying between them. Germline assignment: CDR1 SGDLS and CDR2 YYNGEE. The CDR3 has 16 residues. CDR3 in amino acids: CASSPSIEVSGNTIYF. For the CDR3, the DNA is TGTGCCAGCAGCCCATCAATTGAAGTTTCTGGAAACACCATATATTTT.